This T cell receptor (beta chain) was retrieved from a study of shared T cell receptors in the human thymus. Produced via immunoSEQ multiplex PCR; TCRdb's table is partial and in-frame only. This sample has approximately 730,000 clones, with approximately 83% found just once. In addition, the sample was reused for a study of human thymus T cells. Turning to that study: Thymic resections from corrective heart surgery supplied the tissue. V and J genes seemed to be used with bias in thymic and blood repertoires. What related research reported was that thymic repertoires overlapped highly among unrelated individuals.

The sequence came from a girl less than two years old with a congenital heart defect. Sample: thymocytes.

CDR3 protein: CASSLVDDSRGTDTQYF. The DNA of the CDR3 is TGCGCCAGCAGCTTGGTTGATGACAGTAGAGGCACAGATACGCAGTATTTT. The rearrangement joins TRBV5-1 to TRBJ2-3; TRBD1 is a possible D gene (5 bases). CDR1 is SGHRS, CDR2 YFSETQ, per germline. CDR3 size: 17 residues. Trimming took off 0 bases at V and 1 base at J, with 15 bases between the two ends. Filled out from reference TRBV5-1 and TRBJ2-3, the complete variable domain reads KAGVTQTPRYLIKTRGQQVTLSCSPISGHRSVSWYQQTPGQGLQFLFEYFSETQRNKGNFPGRFSGRQFSNSRSEMNVSTLELGDSALYLCASSLVDDSRGTDTQYFGPGTRLTVL.